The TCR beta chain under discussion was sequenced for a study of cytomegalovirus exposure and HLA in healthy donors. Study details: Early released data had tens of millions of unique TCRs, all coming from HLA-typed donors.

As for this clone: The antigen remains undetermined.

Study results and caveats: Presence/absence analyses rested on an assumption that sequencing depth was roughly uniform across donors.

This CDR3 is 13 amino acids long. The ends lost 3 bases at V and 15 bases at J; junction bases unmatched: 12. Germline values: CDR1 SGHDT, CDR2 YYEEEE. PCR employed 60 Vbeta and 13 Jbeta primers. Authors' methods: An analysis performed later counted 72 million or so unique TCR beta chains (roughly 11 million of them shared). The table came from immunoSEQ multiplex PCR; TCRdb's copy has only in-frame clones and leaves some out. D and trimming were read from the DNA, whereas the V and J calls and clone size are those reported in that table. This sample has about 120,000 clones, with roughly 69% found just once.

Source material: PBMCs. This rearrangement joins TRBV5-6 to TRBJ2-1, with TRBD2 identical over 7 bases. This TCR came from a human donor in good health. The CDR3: CASSSTRGDSRFF. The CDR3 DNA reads TGTGCCAGCAGCTCGACCCGGGGGGATAGTCGGTTCTTC.